This T cell receptor (beta chain) was captured in a study of shared clonotypes between healthy human individuals. Study results and caveats: Naive subsets generally had larger estimated richness than memory subsets.

Germline CDR1 and CDR2: SGHRS and YFSETQ. The CDR3 sequence is 16 residues long. With 0 bases clipped from V and 0 bases from J, the junction kept 6 bases outside the gene matches. The repertoire was sequenced with immunoSEQ multiplex PCR; TCRdb's copy has only in-frame clones and lacks some. The data contain 2 million to 2.5 million clones, approximately 93% of them singletons. Recent vaccinations or acute infections were absent in the healthy HIV-negative adult donors. A word on this clone: Its antigen is unknown.

Sequencing was done on a sample of naive CD4+ T cells from PBMCs. Described subset: CD45RA+ positively selected. This TCR came from a young man in good health. Some clones in this sample may be carry-over from other donors' samples. This chain links TRBV5-1 with TRBJ2-7; 7 bases match TRBD1. Here the CDR3 reads CASSLDPTGISYEQYF. Here the CDR3 DNA reads TGCGCCAGCAGCTTGGATCCGACAGGGATCTCCTACGAGCAGTACTTC. The full variable domain, rest sourced from reference TRBV5-1 and TRBJ2-7, is KAGVTQTPRYLIKTRGQQVTLSCSPISGHRSVSWYQQTPGQGLQFLFEYFSETQRNKGNFPGRFSGRQFSNSRSEMNVSTLELGDSALYLCASSLDPTGISYEQYFGPGTRLTVT.